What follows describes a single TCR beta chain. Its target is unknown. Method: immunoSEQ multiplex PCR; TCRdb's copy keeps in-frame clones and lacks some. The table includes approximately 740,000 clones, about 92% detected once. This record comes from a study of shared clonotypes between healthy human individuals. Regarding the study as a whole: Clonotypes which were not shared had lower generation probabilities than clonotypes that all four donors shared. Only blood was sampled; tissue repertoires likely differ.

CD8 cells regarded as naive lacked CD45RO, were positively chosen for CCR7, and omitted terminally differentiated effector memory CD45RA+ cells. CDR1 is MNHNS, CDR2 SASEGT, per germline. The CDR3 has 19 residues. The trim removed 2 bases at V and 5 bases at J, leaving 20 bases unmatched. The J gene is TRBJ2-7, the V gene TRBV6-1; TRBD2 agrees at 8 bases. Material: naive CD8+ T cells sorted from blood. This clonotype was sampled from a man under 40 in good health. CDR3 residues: CASSEISSLPGTRYNEQYF. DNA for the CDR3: TGTGCCAGCAGTGAAATCTCGTCCCTTCCGGGGACTAGGTATAACGAGCAGTACTTC.